This T cell receptor (beta chain) was observed in a study of OX40 agonist ivuxolimab in advanced cancers. Study as a whole: Three partial responders included one hepatocellular carcinoma patient and two cutaneous melanoma patients.

Using immunoSEQ multiplex PCR, the repertoire was profiled, and TCRdb retains in-frame clones only, with some absent. The sample comprises roughly 100,000 clones, about 85% of which are singletons, and about 3.8% rests with the top ten. Study-level points and caveats: At 0.1-3.0 mg/kg, partial responders had clonal expansion among the lowest observed. The authors also found low normalized T-cell clonal expansion in some nonresponders.

The CDR3 runs 14 residues. The V gene's germline CDR1 is SQVTM and CDR2 ANQGSEA. Deletions cut 6 bases from V and 1 base from J, with 16 bases between. Comment on this clone: Its antigen is not known.

Sequenced here: CD4+ or CD8+ T cells sorted from blood, sampled in a trial of the OX40 agonist ivuxolimab. This chain connects TRBV29-1 to TRBJ2-7, with TRBD2 as a possible D gene (6 bases). The TCR was taken from an adult with an advanced solid tumor such as melanoma, head and neck, liver or kidney cancer. CDR3 in DNA: TGCAGCGTAGCCGCGGGACGGTTGTCCTACGAGCAGTACTTC. It specifies CSVAAGRLSYEQYF.